This T cell receptor beta chain was retrieved from a study of cytomegalovirus exposure and HLA in healthy donors. The study ran its PCR with 60 Vbeta and 13 Jbeta primers. Here immunoSEQ multiplex PCR was the method, and the copy in TCRdb shows in-frame clones only, minus some. The sample yields around 200,000 clones, approximately 84% seen once. Of note for this clone: What it binds is unknown.

The junction had 12 bases not matched to a gene; V was cut back by 4 bases and J by 0 bases. This CDR3 is built from 17 residues. CDR1 and CDR2 (germline): GTSNPN, SVGIG (reference sequence). Each donor's status was that of a healthy bone marrow donor. General study findings and limits: For cytomegalovirus status, the classifier reportedly gave diagnoses with high specificity and sensitivity. Later analysis associated a missense DCLRE1C variant with TCR beta V- and J-gene trimming.

Sample: PBMCs. The receptor comes from a man aged 45-65 years in good health and CMV-seronegative. The V call is TRBV30, the J call TRBJ2-3; 8 bases line up with TRBD2. DNA for the CDR3: TGTGCCTGGATTCGGGGGGGGGCCGTCAGGAGCACAGATACGCAGTATTTT. This codes for CAWIRGGAVRSTDTQYF.